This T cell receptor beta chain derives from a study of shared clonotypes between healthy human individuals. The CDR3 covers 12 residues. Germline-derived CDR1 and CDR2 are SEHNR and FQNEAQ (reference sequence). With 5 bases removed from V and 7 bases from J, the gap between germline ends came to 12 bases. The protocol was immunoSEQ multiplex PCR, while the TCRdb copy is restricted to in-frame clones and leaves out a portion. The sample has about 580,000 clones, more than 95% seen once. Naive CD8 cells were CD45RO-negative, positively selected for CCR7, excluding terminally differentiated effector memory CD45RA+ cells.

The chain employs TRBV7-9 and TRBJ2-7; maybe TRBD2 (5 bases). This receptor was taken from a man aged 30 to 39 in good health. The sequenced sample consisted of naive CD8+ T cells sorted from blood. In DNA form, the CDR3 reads TGTGCCAGCAGCCCTCGTTCGGGGGAGCAGTACTTC. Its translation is CASSPRSGEQYF. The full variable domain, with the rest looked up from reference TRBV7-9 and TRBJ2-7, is DTGVSQNPRHKITKRGQNVTFRCDPISEHNRLYWYRQTLGQGPEFLTYFQNEAQLEKSRLLSDRFSAERPKGSFSTLEIQRTEQGDSAMYLCASSPRSGEQYFGPGTRLTVT.